The 28 T cell receptor beta chains presented below share a single source sample, sequenced in a study of blood T cell repertoires in COVID-19. The assay was immunoSEQ multiplex PCR, and TCRdb's table has in-frame clones only and misses some. The table includes 170,000 or so clones, roughly 86% detected once. Sample: peripheral blood. All receptors come from a man aged 40-55 years with active or convalescent COVID-19.

In its sample, this clone was seen once. The chain joins TRBV10-1 to TRBJ2-5; D possibly corresponds to TRBD1 (5 bases). V dropped 0 bases and J dropped 5 bases, with 10 bases sitting between them. CDR3 length: 14 residues. Germline CDR1 and CDR2: WNHNN and SYGVQD (reference sequence). The CDR3 spells CASSESGRVETQYF. The CDR3, as DNA: TGCGCCAGCAGTGAGTCGGGCAGGGTGGAGACCCAGTACTTC.

With respect to this clone: This sample also contains other DNA sequences that code for the same CDR3. This chain's CDR3 is CASSPGQNEQFF. DNA of the CDR3: TGTGCCAGCAGCCCTGGACAGAATGAGCAGTTCTTC. The chain links TRBV12-3 or TRBV12-4 to TRBJ2-1; weak D call: TRBD1 (6 bases). Trimming removed 6 bases at V and 7 bases at J, with 10 bases between. The CDR3 has 12 amino acids.

V gene TRBV5-6 combines with J gene TRBJ1-2; D is unresolved. The CDR3 extends over 14 amino acids. CDR1 SGHDT and CDR2 YYEEEE come from the germline V gene. The V end lost 0 bases, the J end lost 7 bases, and 13 bases lay between the germline ends. CDR3 in amino acids: CASSLVGGRSGYTF. The CDR3 bases are TGTGCCAGCAGCTTGGTCGGAGGGCGGAGTGGCTACACCTTC.

This chain connects TRBV7-2 to TRBJ2-5; possibly TRBD1 for D (5 bases). Trimming took 2 bases from V and 5 from J, leaving 9 bases between them. The CDR3 has 13 residues. CDR1 and CDR2 from the germline V gene are SGHTA and FQGNSA. The CDR3 loop reads CASSLQGRETQYF. The DNA of the CDR3 is TGTGCCAGCAGCTTACAGGGTCGGGAGACCCAGTACTTC.

This clone was detected only once. The chain has TRBV6-5 and TRBJ2-4, with a weak D call TRBD2 (6 bases). V lost 4 bases, J lost 7 bases, and 11 bases lay in between. CDR3 size: 13 residues. Germline V gene sequence: CDR1 MNHEY, CDR2 SVGAGI. The DNA of the CDR3 is TGTGCCAGCAGTTCCGGGGGTAGGAACATTCAGTACTTC. Translation gives CASSSGGRNIQYF.

The J gene is TRBJ2-7, the V gene TRBV6-5, with D possibly TRBD2 on 5 matching bases. Germline values: CDR1 MNHEY, CDR2 SVGAGI. V lost 2 bases and J 5 bases, leaving 16 bases between the germline ends. This CDR3 region has 15 residues. Here the CDR3 reads CASSYSVGGPHEQYF. The CDR3 DNA reads as TGTGCCAGCAGTTACAGTGTGGGCGGGCCGCACGAGCAGTACTTC.

This clone was seen a single time. This sequence joins TRBV28 and TRBJ2-7; TRBD2 matches 7 bases. The CDR3 is 16 residues long. The V gene end was trimmed by 2 bases and the J gene end by 2 bases; junction bases not matched to a gene: 9. Germline CDR1 reads MDHEN; CDR2 reads SYDVKM. The CDR3: CASSLGRGSRTYEQYF. DNA for the CDR3: TGTGCCAGCAGTTTAGGGAGGGGATCCCGAACCTACGAGCAGTACTTC.

The CDR3 loop is CASSISEVDEKLFF. CDR3 bases: TGTGCCAGTAGTATAAGTGAGGTTGATGAAAAACTGTTTTTT. V and J are TRBV19 and TRBJ1-4; D gene ambiguous. The V and J ends lost 2 bases and 6 bases respectively, with 10 bases between them. The germline gives CDR1 LNHDA, CDR2 SQIVND (reference sequence). The CDR3 totals 14 residues.

The V and J genes are TRBV28 and TRBJ1-2; the match to TRBD1 covers 7 bases. V dropped 6 bases and J dropped 2; count of bases not matched to a gene: 9. Germline V lookup: CDR1 MDHEN, CDR2 SYDVKM. The CDR3 covers 15 residues. The CDR3 spells CASRTPGQTNYGYTF. CDR3 DNA: TGTGCCAGCAGAACACCGGGACAGACCAACTATGGCTACACCTTC.

The J gene is TRBJ2-3, the V gene TRBV27; TRBD1 agrees at 10 bases. The CDR3 runs to 14 residues. V dropped 6 bases and J dropped 8; count of bases not matched to a gene: 8. Per the germline V gene, CDR1 is MNHEY and CDR2 is SMNVEV (reference sequence). The CDR3 DNA sequence: TGTGCCAGCAGCCAAGACAGGGGGCAACGTACGCAGTATTTT. This encodes CASSQDRGQRTQYF.

The rearrangement joins TRBV14 to TRBJ1-2; no clear D. Germline lookup yields CDR1 SGHDN and CDR2 FVKESK. This CDR3 contains 12 residues. The germline V and J ends were trimmed by 1 base and 7 bases, with 7 bases remaining between them. CDR3 residues: CASSQGGVGYTF. The CDR3 DNA sequence: TGTGCCAGCAGCCAAGGCGGGGTTGGCTACACCTTC.

The chain joins TRBV2 to TRBJ1-2, with D perhaps TRBD1 (6 bases). Trimming stripped 4 bases from V and 6 bases from J, with 15 bases between. Looked up from germline, CDR1 is SNHLY and CDR2 is FYNNEI. This CDR3 has 14 residues. CDR3 residues: CASSVMGQKNGYTF. The CDR3 coding sequence is TGTGCCAGCAGTGTAATGGGACAAAAAAATGGCTACACCTTC.

The rearrangement uses TRBV2 and TRBJ1-2; 7 bases are a match to TRBD1. V dropped 5 bases and J dropped 3; count of bases not matched to a gene: 6. Germline V CDR1 and CDR2: SNHLY, FYNNEI. The CDR3 covers 14 residues. CDR3: CASSSQQGHYGYTF. The CDR3 nucleotides read TGTGCCAGCAGTTCGCAACAGGGGCACTATGGCTACACCTTC. The entire variable domain, with the rest obtained from reference TRBV2 and TRBJ1-2, is as follows: EPEVTQTPSHQVTQMGQEVILRCVPISNHLYFYWYRQILGQKVEFLVSFYNNEISEKSEIFDDQFSVERPDGSNFTLKIRSTKLEDSAMYFCASSSQQGHYGYTFGSGTRLTVV.

The gene calls are TRBV28 and TRBJ1-2; D not certain. Germline V gene lookup returns CDR1 MDHEN and CDR2 SYDVKM. CDR3 length equals 14 residues. V lost 3 bases and J lost 1, with 9 bases in between. The DNA for the CDR3 is TGTGCCAGCAGTTTCATCGGGAGTAACTATGGCTACACCTTC. Encoded protein: CASSFIGSNYGYTF.

The genes are TRBV12-3 or TRBV12-4 and TRBJ1-1; D is unclear. There are 12 residues in the CDR3. V was clipped by 3 bases and J by 10 bases, with 12 bases between them. Here the CDR3 DNA reads TGTGCCAGCAGTTTGTCACAGTCGCGAGCTTTCTTT. Protein product: CASSLSQSRAFF.

The V call is TRBV27, the J call TRBJ2-3, with 7 bases fitting TRBD1. In germline, CDR1 is MNHEY, CDR2 SMNVEV (reference sequence). The CDR3 consists of 15 residues. V shed 6 bases, J shed 1 base, and the junction held 7 bases outside the gene matches. In nucleotides, the CDR3 is TGTGCCAGCAGACTCGAGGGACAGCGCACAGATACGCAGTATTTT. Translation gives CASRLEGQRTDTQYF.

The chain carries TRBV19 and TRBJ1-1, with 7 bases lining up with TRBD1. Looked up from germline, CDR1 is LNHDA and CDR2 is SQIVND (reference sequence). The CDR3 has 16 residues. The V gene end was trimmed by 9 bases and the J gene end by 1 base; junction bases not matched to a gene: 14. CDR3 protein: CASLRDREGSNTEAFF. Here the CDR3 DNA reads TGTGCCAGCCTCCGGGACAGAGAGGGTTCGAACACTGAAGCTTTCTTT.

This clone has just a few counts. The chain links TRBV19 to TRBJ1-6, with 7 positions matching TRBD1. From germline, CDR1 is LNHDA and CDR2 SQIVND (reference sequence). V trimming: 4 bases; J trimming: 9 bases; junction bases outside the gene matches: 15. The CDR3 has 17 amino acids. CDR3 amino acids: CASSKLSGQVFPSPLHF. CDR3 in DNA: TGTGCCAGTAGTAAACTATCTGGACAGGTTTTTCCTTCACCCCTCCACTTT.

The chain joins TRBV28 to TRBJ1-2; D gene ambiguous. Germline CDR1 MDHEN, CDR2 SYDVKM. The CDR3 is 11 residues long. V was shortened by 6 bases and J by 5 bases, with 7 bases between the two germline ends. This chain's CDR3 is CASRELYGYTF. CDR3 in DNA: TGTGCCAGCAGGGAGCTTTATGGCTACACCTTC.

The rearrangement uses TRBV9 and TRBJ1-4; perhaps TRBD1 as D (6 bases). This CDR3 is built from 14 residues. Trimming shortened V by 0 bases and J by 3 bases, and 6 bases separated the two germline ends. CDR1 and CDR2 from the germline V gene are SGDLS and YYNGEE. The CDR3 bases are TGTGCCAGCAGCGTAGAGGGGGCTAATGAAAAACTGTTTTTT. Encoded protein: CASSVEGANEKLFF.

The chain carries TRBV4-2 and TRBJ2-7, with 10 nucleotides matching TRBD2. V dropped 4 bases and J dropped 0; count of bases not matched to a gene: 0. CDR1 LGHNA and CDR2 YNFKEQ come from the germline V gene. There are 14 residues in the CDR3. CDR3 bases: TGTGCCAGCAGCCCTAGCGGGGGCTCCTACGAGCAGTACTTC. The encoded protein is CASSPSGGSYEQYF.

A word on this clone: Relative to the germline gene, one junction end is altered; a read error may explain this. J is TRBJ1-6 and V is TRBV19; D is possibly TRBD1 (5 bases). CDR3 length equals 16 residues. Germline V gene data show CDR1 as LNHDA and CDR2 as SQIVND (reference sequence). This CDR3 is CASSEYRFSDNSPLHF. CDR3 nucleotide sequence: TGTGCCAGTAGTGAGTACAGGTTCTCCGATAATTCACCCCTCCACTTT.

V gene TRBV6-1 combines with J gene TRBJ1-6; a weak D match, TRBD1 (5 bases). V lost 3 bases, J lost 7 bases, and 13 bases lay in between. Germline CDR1 reads MNHNS; CDR2 reads SASEGT. The CDR3 is 15 amino acids. CDR3 bases: TGTGCCAGCAGTGAGTTGGGGCCCCGGAATTCACCCCTCCACTTT. Encoded protein: CASSELGPRNSPLHF.

This clone showed up just once. V usage is TRBV5-4 and J usage is TRBJ2-1, with 7 positions matching TRBD2. V lost 4 bases, J lost 8 bases, and 15 bases stayed unmatched. This CDR3 region has 16 residues. The germline gives CDR1 SGHNT, CDR2 YYREEE (reference sequence). CDR3 region: CASSPPRGGVVDEQFF. The CDR3 DNA is TGTGCCAGCAGCCCCCCTCGGGGAGGGGTGGTGGATGAGCAGTTCTTC.

The V and J genes are TRBV4-2 and TRBJ1-2; 7 bases fit TRBD1. With V trimmed by 2 bases and J by 8 bases, 8 bases remained unmatched. There are 14 residues in the CDR3. The germline CDR1 and CDR2 sequences are LGHNA and YNFKEQ. The CDR3 reads CASSQSGGFYGYTF. CDR3 bases: TGTGCCAGCAGCCAATCAGGGGGGTTCTACGGCTACACCTTC.

This chain connects TRBV7-2 to TRBJ1-2, with 8 bases that match TRBD1. The V segment lost 2 bases and the J segment 8 bases; nucleotides outside the gene matches: 10. CDR3 length: 15 residues. Germline CDR1 and CDR2: SGHTA and FQGNSA. The CDR3 nucleotides read TGTGCCAGCAGCTTAACCGGGACAGGTCGTGGAGGCTACACCTTC. Translation: CASSLTGTGRGGYTF.

V is TRBV2 and J is TRBJ2-3, with a tentative D call TRBD2 (5 bases). The CDR3 sequence is 16 residues long. Looked up from germline, CDR1 is SNHLY and CDR2 is FYNNEI. Deletions cut 8 bases from V and 4 bases from J, with 22 bases between. The CDR3 loop reads CASAIPGDHGADTQYF. DNA for the CDR3: TGTGCCAGCGCCATCCCCGGGGATCATGGCGCAGATACGCAGTATTTT. The full variable domain, its missing parts supplied by reference TRBV2 and TRBJ2-3, is EPEVTQTPSHQVTQMGQEVILRCVPISNHLYFYWYRQILGQKVEFLVSFYNNEISEKSEIFDDQFSVERPDGSNFTLKIRSTKLEDSAMYFCASAIPGDHGADTQYFGPGTRLTVL.

The V and J genes are TRBV29-1 and TRBJ2-4; TRBD1 matches at 7 bases. The CDR3 covers 13 residues. After removal of 6 bases from V and 7 bases from J, the junction contained 9 bases not matched to a gene. Germline CDR1 and CDR2: SQVTM and ANQGSEA. CDR3 sequence reads: CSVLTGTANIQYF. CDR3 bases: TGCAGCGTATTGACAGGGACGGCGAACATTCAGTACTTC.